These T cell receptor beta chains were read from a single sample in a study of CD8 T cells in ankylosing spondylitis. TCRdb reanalysed the 5' RACE reads using MiXCR and keeps one entry per CDR3 protein. This sample has some 130,000 distinct CDR3 sequences, with just under 7.5% found just once. Material: blood, either unsorted or a sorted T cell fraction (not recorded which). Every receptor here comes from a female donor with ankylosing spondylitis or in good health (not recorded which). Each CDR3 is given with its conserved first and last residue. D genes are given only for firm matches. The size entry is marked missing in some rows and otherwise reads once, few, many or a size class.

size | J | V | D | CDR3 | DNA
many | TRBJ1-2 | TRBV18 | - | CASSPDLDGYTF | TGTGCCAGCTCACCAGACTTGGATGGCTACACCTTC
many | TRBJ1-2 | TRBV20-1 | TRBD1 | CSASQSTGNAGYTF | TGCAGTGCTTCCCAGTCGACAGGGAACGCTGGCTACACCTTC
- | TRBJ1-3 | TRBV30 | - | CAWEGDSGNTIYF | TGTGCCTGGGAAGGAGACTCTGGAAACACCATATATTTT
- | TRBJ2-3 | TRBV9 | TRBD1 | CASSPSPGTDFADTQYF | TGTGCCAGCAGCCCAAGTCCCGGGACAGACTTTGCAGATACGCAGTATTTT
many | TRBJ2-5 | TRBV19 | - | CASRSQLEPQETQYF | TGTGCCAGTCGCTCCCAACTGGAACCCCAAGAGACCCAGTACTTC
many | TRBJ2-7 | TRBV5-1 | TRBD1 | CASSLPGQGYEQYF | TGCGCCAGCAGCTTGCCCGGACAGGGCTACGAGCAGTACTTC
many | TRBJ1-2 | TRBV19 | - | CASSIGRPRYGYTF | TGTGCCAGTAGTATAGGCAGGCCTCGGTATGGCTACACCTTC
- | TRBJ1-2 | TRBV9 | - | CASSPSPDTGTHGYTF | TGTGCCAGCAGCCCCTCCCCGGATACAGGGACCCATGGCTACACCTTC
many | TRBJ1-3 | TRBV6-5 | - | CASIMTASGNTIYF | TGTGCCAGCATTATGACGGCATCTGGAAACACCATATATTTT
- | TRBJ2-1 | TRBV7-2 | - | CASSVKGNEQFF | TGTGCCAGCAGCGTCAAGGGGAATGAGCAGTTCTTC
many | TRBJ1-1 | TRBV6-1 | - | CASSPTVNTEAFF | TGTGCCAGCAGTCCAACAGTGAACACTGAAGCTTTCTTT
many | TRBJ2-7 | TRBV3-1 | TRBD2 | CASSRISGVSYEQYF | TGTGCCAGCAGCCGGATCAGCGGGGTCTCCTACGAGCAGTACTTC
many | TRBJ2-3 | TRBV4-3 | - | CASSKLQGTTDTQYF | TGCGCCAGCAGCAAACTGCAGGGGACGACAGATACGCAGTATTTT
- | TRBJ1-1 | TRBV6-4 | - | CASSEAVNTEAFF | TGTGCCAGCAGTGAAGCGGTTAACACTGAAGCTTTCTTT
many | TRBJ1-4 | TRBV7-9 | - | CASSSGIPNEKLFF | TGTGCCAGCAGCTCAGGGATACCTAATGAAAAACTGTTTTTT
many | TRBJ2-3 | TRBV9 | TRBD2 | CASSVEGLEMSTDTQYF | TGTGCCAGCAGCGTAGAAGGACTAGAAATGAGCACAGATACGCAGTATTTT
many | TRBJ2-5 | TRBV4-2 | TRBD2 | CASSQLAGGTQYF | TGTGCCAGCAGCCAACTAGCGGGGGGTACCCAGTACTTC
many | TRBJ1-6 | TRBV20-1 | - | CSAQDRYNSPLHF | TGCAGTGCTCAGGACAGATATAATTCACCCCTCCACTTT
few | TRBJ2-2 | TRBV4-2 | TRBD2 | CASSQAQGLASTGELFF | TGTGCCAGCAGCCAAGCCCAGGGACTAGCGAGCACCGGGGAGCTGTTTTTT
many | TRBJ2-1 | TRBV5-1 | TRBD1 | CASSPLIGQGNEQFF | TGCGCCAGCAGCCCTCTGATAGGACAGGGTAATGAGCAGTTCTTC
many | TRBJ2-3 | TRBV20-1 | - | CSAPPSGSDTQYF | TGCAGTGCCCCCCCATCGGGATCAGATACGCAGTATTTT
many | TRBJ2-3 | TRBV7-2 | - | CASSYLSGTDTQYF | TGTGCCAGCAGCTACCTCAGCGGCACAGATACGCAGTATTTT
many | TRBJ2-1 | TRBV20-1 | - | CSAGGGEAYNEQFF | TGCAGTGCTGGGGGTGGAGAGGCCTACAATGAGCAGTTCTTC
many | TRBJ1-1 | TRBV10-3 | TRBD1 | CAISGRDRANTEAFF | TGTGCCATCAGTGGTCGGGACAGGGCGAACACTGAAGCTTTCTTT
many | TRBJ1-6 | TRBV10-3 | TRBD1 | CAISADRGGSPLHF | TGTGCCATCAGTGCAGACAGGGGGGGATCACCCCTCCACTTT
many | TRBJ2-1 | TRBV5-1 | TRBD2 | CASSFAGGPNEQFF | TGCGCCAGCAGCTTCGCGGGGGGGCCCAATGAGCAGTTCTTC
many | TRBJ2-2 | TRBV15 | TRBD2 | CATSRHPTGTSGANTGELFF | TGTGCCACCAGCAGACACCCCACCGGGACTAGCGGGGCGAACACCGGGGAGCTGTTTTTT
- | TRBJ1-5 | TRBV25-1 | - | CASSEAGNQPQHF | TGTGCCAGCAGTGAAGCGGGGAATCAGCCCCAGCATTTT
- | TRBJ1-2 | TRBV4-3 | - | CASSQDRRYGYTF | TGCGCCAGCAGCCAAGATCGACGCTATGGCTACACCTTC
many | TRBJ2-3 | TRBV5-5 | - | CASSPRDSTDTQYF | TGTGCCAGCAGCCCCCGGGACTCCACAGATACGCAGTATTTT
few | TRBJ2-3 | TRBV12-3/TRBV12-4 | TRBD2 | CASSSGLAKDTQYF | TGTGCCAGCAGTTCCGGACTAGCCAAAGATACGCAGTATTTT
many | TRBJ2-4 | TRBV28 | - | CASSTGNVAKNIQYF | TGTGCCAGCAGCACAGGGAATGTAGCCAAAAACATTCAGTACTTC
many | TRBJ1-4 | TRBV5-1 | - | CASSPDGGRHEKLFF | TGCGCCAGCAGCCCCGATGGGGGTAGGCATGAAAAACTGTTTTTT
few | TRBJ2-6 | TRBV10-3 | - | CAIKSSTALQTSSGANVLTF | TGTGCCATCAAAAGCTCGACAGCCTTGCAGACCTCCTCTGGGGCCAACGTCCTGACTTTC
- | TRBJ2-1 | TRBV7-6 | TRBD2 | CASSPRLAGGPNEQFF | TGTGCCAGCAGCCCGAGACTAGCGGGGGGGCCGAATGAGCAGTTCTTC
many | TRBJ1-2 | TRBV7-9 | - | CASSLDLIYGYTF | TGTGCCAGCAGCTTAGACCTCATTTATGGCTACACCTTC
many | TRBJ1-2 | TRBV7-6 | TRBD1 | CASSPRQGSSYTF | TGTGCCAGCAGCCCCCGACAGGGAAGTTCCTACACCTTC
many | TRBJ1-2 | TRBV9 | - | CASSARQISKDYGYTF | TGTGCCAGCAGCGCCCGACAAATTAGTAAGGACTATGGCTACACCTTC
many | TRBJ2-2 | TRBV5-5 | - | CASSLLWGVTGELFF | TGTGCCAGCAGCTTGTTGTGGGGCGTGACCGGGGAGCTGTTTTTT
many | TRBJ1-2 | TRBV6-2/TRBV6-3 | - | CASSRVQGAYNYGYTF | TGTGCCAGCAGTCGCGTACAGGGAGCCTACAACTATGGCTACACCTTC
many | TRBJ1-1 | TRBV6-2/TRBV6-3 | - | CASTNPRVPRPMVGDTEAFF | TGTGCCAGCACCAACCCCCGAGTCCCTAGGCCGATGGTTGGGGACACTGAAGCTTTCTTT
many | TRBJ2-2 | TRBV12-3/TRBV12-4 | - | CASSLIGGGDTGELFF | TGTGCCAGCAGTTTAATAGGAGGGGGGGACACCGGGGAGCTGTTTTTT
many | TRBJ1-2 | TRBV27 | - | CATRTTDRNHYGYTF | TGTGCCACCAGGACTACTGACAGGAATCATTATGGCTACACCTTC
few | TRBJ2-7 | TRBV28 | TRBD1 | CASSLWDRGKEQYF | TGTGCCAGCAGTTTATGGGACAGGGGGAAAGAGCAGTACTTC
many | TRBJ2-3 | TRBV7-2 | TRBD2 | CASIVAGGITDTQYF | TGTGCCAGCATCGTAGCGGGGGGCATCACAGATACGCAGTATTTT
many | TRBJ1-3 | TRBV9 | - | CASSPYHQGRGNTIYF | TGTGCCAGCAGCCCTTACCACCAGGGGAGAGGAAACACCATATATTTT
- | TRBJ2-2 | TRBV20-1 | TRBD2 | CSARDGLANTGELFF | TGCAGTGCTAGAGATGGACTAGCGAACACCGGGGAGCTGTTTTTT
many | TRBJ2-7 | TRBV2 | - | CASSPVSGNRAYEQYF | TGTGCCAGCAGTCCCGTCTCGGGAAACCGAGCCTACGAGCAGTACTTC
- | TRBJ2-7 | TRBV5-1 | TRBD1 | CASSSGTGGLLGYEQYF | TGCGCCAGCAGCTCCGGGACAGGGGGCTTGTTAGGCTACGAGCAGTACTTC
many | TRBJ2-5 | TRBV5-1 | - | CASSWGTGLSMTQYF | TGCGCCAGCAGCTGGGGGACTGGCTTGTCGATGACCCAGTACTTC
many | TRBJ1-1 | TRBV12-3/TRBV12-4 | TRBD1 | CASSLWAGGTEAFF | TGTGCCAGCAGTTTATGGGCAGGGGGCACTGAAGCTTTCTTT
many | TRBJ1-1 | TRBV12-3/TRBV12-4 | - | CASTPPGARTEAFF | TGTGCCAGCACCCCACCGGGGGCGCGCACTGAAGCTTTCTTT
many | TRBJ1-1 | TRBV12-3/TRBV12-4 | - | CASSLGGPMNTEAFF | TGTGCCAGCAGTTTGGGTGGGCCCATGAACACTGAAGCTTTCTTT
many | TRBJ1-3 | TRBV7-9 | - | CASISGFGNTIYF | TGTGCCAGCATTTCGGGGTTTGGAAACACCATATATTTT
many | TRBJ1-1 | TRBV12-3/TRBV12-4 | - | CASSTYTEAFF | TGTGCCAGCAGTACGTACACTGAAGCTTTCTTT
- | TRBJ2-7 | TRBV29-1 | TRBD1 | CSVVQGMNEQYF | TGCAGCGTTGTACAGGGGATGAACGAGCAGTACTTC
few | TRBJ1-3 | TRBV2 | - | CASRDRDIGNTIYF | TGTGCCAGCAGAGACCGGGACATCGGAAACACCATATATTTT
- | TRBJ2-1 | TRBV12-3/TRBV12-4 | TRBD1 | CASRPRQGPLGEQFF | TGTGCCAGCAGACCACGACAGGGGCCATTGGGCGAACAGTTCTTC
many | TRBJ1-1 | TRBV5-1 | TRBD1 | CASSFSTGTNTEAFF | TGCGCCAGCAGCTTTTCGACAGGGACGAACACTGAAGCTTTCTTT
many | TRBJ2-7 | TRBV12-3/TRBV12-4 | - | CASSSGTPSLYEQYF | TGTGCCAGCAGTTCCGGGACTCCCAGTCTATACGAGCAGTACTTC